This entry lists 15 T cell receptor beta chains sequenced from one sample in a study of T cell responses to AZD1222 COVID-19 vaccine. Profiling relied on immunoSEQ multiplex PCR, and the TCRdb table lists in-frame clones only, not all of them. The profile shows 100,000 to 150,000 clones, 80% to 90% of them singletons. The input for sequencing was peripheral blood, taken on day 0 of AZD1222 vaccination. The receptor set was obtained from an adult in good health.

The chain has TRBV5-6 and TRBJ1-1, with TRBD1 matching 7 bases. The CDR3 is 16 residues long. V dropped 4 bases and J dropped 0; count of bases not matched to a gene: 9. Germline loops: CDR1 SGHDT, CDR2 YYEEEE. The CDR3 bases are TGTGCCAGCAGCCAGAGGGGGCTCCTTATGAACACTGAAGCTTTCTTT. Translation gives CASSQRGLLMNTEAFF.

The genes are TRBV5-1 and TRBJ1-3; D not resolved. Trimming cost V 3 bases and J 4 bases, with 11 bases left between them. The CDR3 covers 14 residues. In germline, CDR1 is SGHRS, CDR2 YFSETQ. The CDR3 coding sequence is TGCGCCAGCAGCTCAGAGCTCCGGGGAAACACCATATATTTT. It specifies CASSSELRGNTIYF.

The rearrangement joins TRBV4-1 to TRBJ1-5; maybe TRBD1 (5 bases). V was shortened by 0 bases and J by 2 bases, with 11 bases between the two germline ends. Germline CDR1 is MGHRA and CDR2 is YSYEKL. This CDR3 comprises 16 residues. For the CDR3, the DNA is TGCGCCAGCAGCCAAGAGCAGGACAACGGCAATCAGCCCCAGCATTTT. As protein: CASSQEQDNGNQPQHF.

This chain uses TRBV19 with TRBJ1-3; no reliable D call. The CDR3 loop spans 11 amino acids. V gave up 10 bases and J gave up 5 bases, with 9 bases separating them. Germline CDR1 is LNHDA and CDR2 is SQIVND (reference sequence). The CDR3 region has the DNA TGTGCCACGGAAGCAAGAAACACCATATATTTT. Its translation is CATEARNTIYF. Together with reference TRBV19 and TRBJ1-3, the CDR3 gives the full variable domain: DGGITQSPKYLFRKEGQNVTLSCEQNLNHDAMYWYRQDPGQGLRLIYYSQIVNDFQKGDIAEGYSVSREKKESFPLTVTSAQKNPTAFYLCATEARNTIYFGEGSWLTVV.

V usage is TRBV6-5 and J usage is TRBJ2-7; perhaps TRBD1 as D (5 bases). Germline-derived CDR1 and CDR2 are MNHEY and SVGAGI. The CDR3 extends over 14 amino acids. With 7 bases removed from V and 2 bases from J, the gap between germline ends came to 15 bases. CDR3: CASTRKDTTYEQYF. The CDR3 DNA follows: TGTGCCAGCACTCGAAAGGACACCACCTACGAGCAGTACTTC.

The chain links TRBV9 to TRBJ1-1; D gene uncertain. Trimming left V 0 bases short and J 2 bases short, with 14 bases between. CDR3 size: 16 residues. Germline V gene data show CDR1 as SGDLS and CDR2 as YYNGEE. CDR3 in amino acids: CASSVGIDNINTEAFF. CDR3 in DNA: TGTGCCAGCAGCGTAGGAATAGATAATATAAACACTGAAGCTTTCTTT.

The gene calls are TRBV7-8 and TRBJ2-2; D is undetermined. Germline values: CDR1 SGHVS, CDR2 FQNEAQ. V was trimmed by 1 base and J by 6 bases, leaving 6 bases between them. There are 13 residues in the CDR3. The CDR3 loop reads CASSLVAPGELFF. The DNA for the CDR3 is TGTGCCAGCAGCTTAGTAGCTCCCGGGGAGCTGTTTTTT.

CDR3 DNA sequence: TGTGCCAGCAGCTCCCCGGCATGGGGGGCAGCCAGTCCCCCCTACGAGCAGTACTTC. Amino acid sequence: CASSSPAWGAASPPYEQYF. The chain joins TRBV7-8 to TRBJ2-7; the D call may be TRBD1 or TRBD2 (6 bases each). The CDR3 consists of 19 residues. Trimming pared 4 bases from V and 2 bases from J, leaving 27 bases between. The V gene's germline CDR1 is SGHVS and CDR2 FQNEAQ. The entire variable domain, with the rest obtained from reference TRBV7-8 and TRBJ2-7, is as follows: GAGVSQSPRYKVAKRGQDVALRCDPISGHVSLFWYQQALGQGPEFLTYFQNEAQLDKSGLPSDRFFAERPEGSVSTLKIQRTQQEDSAVYLCASSSPAWGAASPPYEQYFGPGTRLTVT.

This clone showed up just once. V and J are TRBV5-1 and TRBJ2-3; the D gene could be TRBD1 or TRBD2 (5 bases each). The CDR3 spans 14 residues. Between the trimmed V and J ends, which lost 4 bases and 2 bases, there was a span of 11 bases. The germline CDR1 and CDR2 sequences are SGHRS and YFSETQ. This chain's CDR3 is CASSLRDATDTQYF. The DNA of the CDR3 is TGCGCCAGCAGCCTCAGGGACGCCACAGATACGCAGTATTTT. The whole variable domain, remainder taken from reference TRBV5-1 and TRBJ2-3, is KAGVTQTPRYLIKTRGQQVTLSCSPISGHRSVSWYQQTPGQGLQFLFEYFSETQRNKGNFPGRFSGRQFSNSRSEMNVSTLELGDSALYLCASSLRDATDTQYFGPGTRLTVL.

The chain uses TRBV12-5 and TRBJ1-1; D call uncertain. Trimming pared 1 base from V and 2 bases from J, leaving 5 bases between. Germline CDR1 is LGHNT and CDR2 is FRNRAP. This CDR3 spans 13 amino acids. The CDR3 coding sequence is TGTGCTAGTGGTTTGGGTACCAACACTGAAGCTTTCTTT. This codes for CASGLGTNTEAFF.

The chain links TRBV4-3 to TRBJ2-2; 8 bases are a match to TRBD1. Trimming at V came to 1 base and at J to 5 bases, leaving 9 bases not matched to a gene. From germline, CDR1 is LGHNA and CDR2 YSLEER. CDR3 length equals 17 residues. The CDR3 spells CASSQGRQGLGTGELFF. In DNA, the CDR3 is TGCGCCAGCAGCCAAGGCCGACAGGGGCTCGGGACCGGGGAGCTGTTTTTT.

The V gene is TRBV6-5, the J gene TRBJ1-2, with 7 bases matching TRBD1. The germline V gene encodes CDR1 MNHEY and CDR2 SVGAGI. J was trimmed by 5 bases and V by 5 bases; bases with no gene match: 8. This CDR3 has 14 amino acids. The CDR3 spells CASSTDQGVYGYTF. The CDR3 nucleotides read TGTGCCAGCAGTACCGATCAGGGGGTTTATGGCTACACCTTC.

The rearrangement links TRBV5-6 to TRBJ1-2; D remains unclear. The germline CDR1 and CDR2 sequences are SGHDT and YYEEEE. The CDR3 loop spans 16 amino acids. V lost 2 bases to trimming and J lost 2 bases, with 16 bases between them. The CDR3 coding sequence is TGTGCCAGCAGCTTAAGACGGTCCGACGGGAACTATGGCTACACCTTC. It translates to CASSLRRSDGNYGYTF. Filled out from reference TRBV5-6 and TRBJ1-2, the complete variable domain reads DAGVTQSPTHLIKTRGQQVTLRCSPKSGHDTVSWYQQALGQGPQFIFQYYEEEERQRGNFPDRFSGHQFPNYSSELNVNALLLGDSALYLCASSLRRSDGNYGYTFGSGTRLTVV.

The CDR3 bases are TGTGCCAGCAGCCGCGACGGACAGATTTATGGCTACACCTTC. This gives the protein CASSRDGQIYGYTF. The chain uses TRBV7-2 and TRBJ1-2; possible D gene TRBD1, 6 bases. With 5 bases removed from V and 5 bases from J, the gap between germline ends came to 15 bases. The CDR3 spans 14 residues. CDR1 SGHTA and CDR2 FQGNSA come from the germline V gene.

The chain uses TRBV5-1 and TRBJ1-3; D is unclear. This CDR3 is 14 amino acids long. Germline lookup yields CDR1 SGHRS and CDR2 YFSETQ. Trimming took 4 bases from V and 0 from J, leaving 8 bases between them. The CDR3 region is CASSTGDSGNTIYF. In DNA form, the CDR3 reads TGCGCCAGCAGCACGGGAGACTCTGGAAACACCATATATTTT. The variable domain in full, with the rest retrieved from reference TRBV5-1 and TRBJ1-3, is KAGVTQTPRYLIKTRGQQVTLSCSPISGHRSVSWYQQTPGQGLQFLFEYFSETQRNKGNFPGRFSGRQFSNSRSEMNVSTLELGDSALYLCASSTGDSGNTIYFGEGSWLTVV.